Listed below are T cell receptor beta chains from one sample, sequenced in a study of T cell responses to AZD1222 COVID-19 vaccine. Libraries were prepared by immunoSEQ multiplex PCR; TCRdb keeps only in-frame clonotypes and omits some of them. The table records about 140,000 clones, roughly 90% of them present only once. Here the sequenced sample was peripheral blood, taken on day 0 of AZD1222 vaccination. The receptors derive from an adult in good health. The CDR3 runs from the conserved cysteine through the conserved F or W. A D gene is named only where the DNA matches it firmly. Part of the rows lack a size; the others show once, few, many or a class for expanded clones.

V,size,D,J,CDR3,DNA
TRBV28,once,-,TRBJ1-1,CASKTVLTNTEAFF,TGTGCCAGCAAAACAGTCCTTACGAACACTGAAGCTTTCTTT
TRBV28,-,TRBD1,TRBJ1-6,CASRRIGRGLGNSPLHF,TGTGCCAGCAGACGAATAGGAAGGGGGCTAGGTAATTCACCCCTCCACTTT
TRBV24-1,-,-,TRBJ1-5,CATSGPGSQSNQPQHF,TGTGCCACCAGTGGTCCAGGGTCGCAAAGCAATCAGCCCCAGCATTTT
TRBV29-1,-,-,TRBJ2-2,CSVAVSNTGELFF,TGCAGCGTTGCGGTGTCGAACACCGGGGAGCTGTTTTTT
TRBV5-4,-,-,TRBJ2-7,CASSGGTASYEQYF,TGTGCCAGCAGCGGGGGGACGGCCTCTTACGAGCAGTACTTC
TRBV10-3,-,TRBD1,TRBJ1-5,CAISESGRGSNQPQHF,TGTGCCATCAGTGAGTCCGGCAGGGGGAGCAATCAGCCCCAGCATTTT
TRBV19,-,-,TRBJ1-5,CATKNGESNQPQHF,TGTGCCACCAAAAACGGGGAGAGCAATCAGCCCCAGCATTTT
TRBV5-4,few,TRBD1,TRBJ2-2,CASSPGQGAGELFF,TGTGCCAGCAGCCCAGGACAGGGCGCCGGGGAGCTGTTTTTT
TRBV5-4,-,-,TRBJ1-1,CASSPRTVNTEAFF,TGTGCCAGCAGCCCTCGGACGGTGAACACTGAAGCTTTCTTT
TRBV7-9,once,-,TRBJ2-1,CASSLAQGSYNEQFF,TGTGCCAGCAGCTTAGCTCAGGGGTCCTACAATGAGCAGTTCTTC